This TCR beta chain was sequenced in a study of graft-versus-host responses after intestinal transplantation. Profiling relied on immunoSEQ multiplex PCR, and the TCRdb table lists in-frame clones only, not all of them. The sample gives about 85,000 clones, approximately 78% of which show up once; 0.83% is in the top ten. The germline V gene has CDR1 SEHNR and CDR2 FQNEAQ (reference sequence). The V end lost 5 bases, the J end lost 8 bases, and 12 bases lay between the germline ends. The CDR3 runs to 12 residues. Regarding the study as a whole: GvH clones occurred in recipient marrow; some first appeared in ileum or blood. Graft-donor T cell macrochimerism in patients accompanied high graft-versus-host to host-versus-graft clonal ratios in allografts.

In the case of this clone: Antigen specificity is unknown.

The sequencing used unstimulated CD4+ T cells sorted from spleen or lymph node cells, collected before intestinal transplant. The J gene is TRBJ1-2, the V gene TRBV7-9; no reliable D call. This receptor was taken from a human donor who received an intestinal transplant. In nucleotides, the CDR3 is TGTGCCAGCAGCCTAAACCGGGTGGGCTACACCTTC. Translation: CASSLNRVGYTF.